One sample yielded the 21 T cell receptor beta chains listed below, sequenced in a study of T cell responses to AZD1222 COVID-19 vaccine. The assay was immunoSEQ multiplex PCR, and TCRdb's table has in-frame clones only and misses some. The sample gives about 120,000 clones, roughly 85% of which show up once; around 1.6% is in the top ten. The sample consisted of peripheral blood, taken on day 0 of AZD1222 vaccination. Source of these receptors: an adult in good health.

In nucleotides, the CDR3 is TGTGCCAGCAGTTACGGGACGGGTTCCAATCAGCCCCAGCATTTT. Its translation: CASSYGTGSNQPQHF. The rearrangement joins TRBV6-5 to TRBJ1-5; D is perhaps TRBD1 (5 bases). Germline V gene lookup returns CDR1 MNHEY and CDR2 SVGAGI. Between the trimmed V and J ends, which lost 2 bases and 3 bases, there was a span of 11 bases. The CDR3 has 15 residues.

The CDR3 sequence is CAWSVGSGAYNEQFF. The CDR3 region has the DNA TGTGCCTGGAGTGTAGGTAGCGGAGCCTACAATGAGCAGTTCTTC. The chain links TRBV30 to TRBJ2-1; D might be TRBD2 (6 bases). The CDR3 extends over 15 amino acids. Germline V gene sequence: CDR1 GTSNPN, CDR2 SVGIG (reference sequence). V lost 0 bases to trimming and J lost 2 bases, with 11 bases between them.

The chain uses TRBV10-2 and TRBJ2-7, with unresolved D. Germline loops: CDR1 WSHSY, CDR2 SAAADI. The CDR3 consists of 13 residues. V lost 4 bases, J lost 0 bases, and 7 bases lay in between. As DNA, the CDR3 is TGCGCCAGCAGTGGTGAGCCCTCCTACGAGCAGTACTTC. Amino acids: CASSGEPSYEQYF.

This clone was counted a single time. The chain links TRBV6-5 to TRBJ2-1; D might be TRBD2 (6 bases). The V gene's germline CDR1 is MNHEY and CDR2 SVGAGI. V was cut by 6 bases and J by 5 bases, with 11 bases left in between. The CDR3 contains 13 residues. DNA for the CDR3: TGTGCCAGCAGGGGTAGCGGAGACAATGAGCAGTTCTTC. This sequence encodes CASRGSGDNEQFF.

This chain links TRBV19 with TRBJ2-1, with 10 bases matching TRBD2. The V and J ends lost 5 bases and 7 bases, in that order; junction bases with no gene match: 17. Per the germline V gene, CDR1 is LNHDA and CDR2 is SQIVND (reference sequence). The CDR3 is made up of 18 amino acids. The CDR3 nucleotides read TGTGCCAGTAGTCCATATCCGGGACTAGCGTTGTCTGCGAATGAGCAGTTCTTC. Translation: CASSPYPGLALSANEQFF.

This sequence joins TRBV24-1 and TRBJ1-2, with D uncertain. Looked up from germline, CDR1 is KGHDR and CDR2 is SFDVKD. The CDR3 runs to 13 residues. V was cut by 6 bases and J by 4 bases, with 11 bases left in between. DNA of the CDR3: TGTGCCACCAGTTCTAGAAGCGGCTATGGCTACACCTTC. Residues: CATSSRSGYGYTF.

The CDR3: CASSRPPTGNSPLHF. CDR3 nucleotides: TGTGCCAGCAGCCGTCCCCCTACAGGGAATTCACCCCTCCACTTT. The V and J genes are TRBV7-2 and TRBJ1-6; the D gene is possibly TRBD1 (6 bases). V was trimmed by 5 bases and J by 7 bases, leaving 15 bases between them. This CDR3 region has 15 residues. CDR1 SGHTA and CDR2 FQGNSA come from the germline V gene.

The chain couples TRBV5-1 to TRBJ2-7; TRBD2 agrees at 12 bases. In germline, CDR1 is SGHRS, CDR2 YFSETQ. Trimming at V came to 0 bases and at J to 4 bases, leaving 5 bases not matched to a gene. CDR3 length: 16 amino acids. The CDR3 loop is CASSLGFGTSGYEQYF. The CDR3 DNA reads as TGCGCCAGCAGCTTGGGATTTGGGACTAGCGGGTACGAGCAGTACTTC.

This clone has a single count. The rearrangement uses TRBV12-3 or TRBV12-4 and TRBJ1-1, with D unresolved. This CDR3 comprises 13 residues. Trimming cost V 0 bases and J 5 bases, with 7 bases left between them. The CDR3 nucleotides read TGTGCCAGCAGTTTAGCTGGATGGACTGAAGCTTTCTTT. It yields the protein CASSLAGWTEAFF.

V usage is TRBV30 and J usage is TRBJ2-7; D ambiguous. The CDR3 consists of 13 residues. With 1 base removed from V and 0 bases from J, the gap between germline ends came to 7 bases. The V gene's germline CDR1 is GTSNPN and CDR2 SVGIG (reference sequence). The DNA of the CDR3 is TGTGCCTGGAGTGGGGCCGGCTCCTACGAGCAGTACTTC. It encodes CAWSGAGSYEQYF.

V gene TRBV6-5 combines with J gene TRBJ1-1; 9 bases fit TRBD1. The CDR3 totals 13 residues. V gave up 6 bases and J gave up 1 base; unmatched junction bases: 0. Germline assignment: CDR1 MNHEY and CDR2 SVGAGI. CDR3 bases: TGTGCCAGCAGGGACAGGGGGAACACTGAAGCTTTCTTT. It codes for CASRDRGNTEAFF.

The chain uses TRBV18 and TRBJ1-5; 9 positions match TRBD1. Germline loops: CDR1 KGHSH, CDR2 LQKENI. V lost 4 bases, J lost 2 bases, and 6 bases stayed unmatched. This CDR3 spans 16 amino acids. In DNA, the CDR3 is TGTGCCAGCTCACGGGGACAGGGCGGGGGCAATCAGCCCCAGCATTTT. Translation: CASSRGQGGGNQPQHF.

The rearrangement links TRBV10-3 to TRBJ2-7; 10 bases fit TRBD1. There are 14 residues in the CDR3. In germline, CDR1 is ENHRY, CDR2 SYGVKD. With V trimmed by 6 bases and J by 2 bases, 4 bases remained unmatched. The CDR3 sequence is CAIRRQGATYEQYF. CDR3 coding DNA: TGTGCCATCAGAAGACAGGGGGCCACCTACGAGCAGTACTTC.

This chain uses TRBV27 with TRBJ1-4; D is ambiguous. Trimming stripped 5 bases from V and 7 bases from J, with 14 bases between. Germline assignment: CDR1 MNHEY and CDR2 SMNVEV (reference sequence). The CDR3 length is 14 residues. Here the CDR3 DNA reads TGTGCCAGCAGTCCAGACTGGGGATCTGAAAAACTGTTTTTT. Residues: CASSPDWGSEKLFF.

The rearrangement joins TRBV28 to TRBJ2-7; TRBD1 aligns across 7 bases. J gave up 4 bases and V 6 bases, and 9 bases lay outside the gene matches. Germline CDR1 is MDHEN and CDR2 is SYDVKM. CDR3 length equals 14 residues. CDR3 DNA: TGTGCCAGCAGCCTCGGGACAGTGACGTACGAGCAGTACTTC. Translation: CASSLGTVTYEQYF.

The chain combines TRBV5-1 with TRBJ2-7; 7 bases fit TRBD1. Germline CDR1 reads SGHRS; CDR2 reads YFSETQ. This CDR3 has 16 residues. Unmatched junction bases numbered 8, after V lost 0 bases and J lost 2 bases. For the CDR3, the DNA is TGCGCCAGCAGCTTGGGCCGCCGACAGGGTCCCTACGAGCAGTACTTC. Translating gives CASSLGRRQGPYEQYF.

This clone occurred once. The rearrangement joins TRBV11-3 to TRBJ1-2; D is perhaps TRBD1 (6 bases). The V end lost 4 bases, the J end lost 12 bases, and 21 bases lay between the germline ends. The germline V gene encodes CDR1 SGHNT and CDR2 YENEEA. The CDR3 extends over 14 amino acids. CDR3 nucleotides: TGTGCCAGCAGCTCCCCTGGGGACAAGATGGAGAACACCTTC. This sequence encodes CASSSPGDKMENTF.

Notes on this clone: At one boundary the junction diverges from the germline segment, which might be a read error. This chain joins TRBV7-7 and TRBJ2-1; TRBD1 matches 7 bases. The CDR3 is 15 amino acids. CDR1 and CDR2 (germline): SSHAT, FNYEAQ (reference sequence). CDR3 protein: CASSQEGGAYNEQFF. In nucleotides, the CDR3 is TGTGCTAGCAGCCAAGAAGGGGGCGCCTACAATGAGCAGTTCTTC.

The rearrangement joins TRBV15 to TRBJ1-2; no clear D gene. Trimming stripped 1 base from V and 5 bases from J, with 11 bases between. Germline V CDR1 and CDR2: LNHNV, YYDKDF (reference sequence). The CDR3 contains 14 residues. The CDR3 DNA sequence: TGTGCCACCAGCAGAGGGGAAGGGCGGTATGGCTACACCTTC. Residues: CATSRGEGRYGYTF.

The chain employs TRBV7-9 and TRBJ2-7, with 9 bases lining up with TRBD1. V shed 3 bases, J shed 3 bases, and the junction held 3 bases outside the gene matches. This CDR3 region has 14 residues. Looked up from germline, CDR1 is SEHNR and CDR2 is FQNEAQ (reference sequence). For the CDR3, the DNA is TGTGCCAGCAGCTTTGGGACAGGGCTCTACGAGCAGTACTTC. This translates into CASSFGTGLYEQYF.

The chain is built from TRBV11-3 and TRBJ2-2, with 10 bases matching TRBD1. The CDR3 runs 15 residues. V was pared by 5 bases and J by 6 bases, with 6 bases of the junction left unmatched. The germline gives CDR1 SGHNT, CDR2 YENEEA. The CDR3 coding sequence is TGTGCCAGCAGCCCTCGACAGGGGGCTGCCGGGGAGCTGTTTTTT. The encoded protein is CASSPRQGAAGELFF.